The 32 T cell receptor beta chains in this list originate from one sample, sequenced in a study of CD8 T cells in Susac syndrome. Random hexamers were used to reverse transcribe an amount of about 0.5 to 1 ug RNA. Using its own MiXCR run on the immunoSEQ multiplex PCR reads, TCRdb lists one record per CDR3 protein. This repertoire shows 95,000 to 150,000 distinct CDR3 sequences, over 90% found once; its top ten account for 0.25% to 0.3%. Sequencing input: CD8+ T cells from PBMCs. These receptors all come from a human donor with Susac syndrome.

The gene calls are TRBV20-1 and TRBJ2-5; D may be TRBD1 (5 bases). Germline V gene data show CDR1 as DFQATT and CDR2 as SNEGSKA (reference sequence). The CDR3 has 15 residues. V was cut by 3 bases and J by 1 base, with 15 bases left in between. The CDR3 DNA is TGCAGTGCTAGCGCTATGGGGCGTTCCCAAGAGACCCAGTACTTC. Its translation is CSASAMGRSQETQYF.

The chain links TRBV5-1 to TRBJ2-7; TRBD1 matches 7 bases. Germline trimming cut 5 bases from V and 4 bases from J; bases unmatched to any gene: 15. The CDR3 contains 16 residues. The germline V gene has CDR1 SGHRS and CDR2 YFSETQ. Written as DNA, the CDR3 is TGCGCCAGCAGGCGGAGTGTGACCGGGACAGAGTACGAGCAGTACTTC. The encoded protein is CASRRSVTGTEYEQYF. Looking up the rest from reference TRBV5-1 and TRBJ2-7 gives the full variable domain: KAGVTQTPRYLIKTRGQQVTLSCSPISGHRSVSWYQQTPGQGLQFLFEYFSETQRNKGNFPGRFSGRQFSNSRSEMNVSTLELGDSALYLCASRRSVTGTEYEQYFGPGTRLTVT.

This chain connects TRBV4-1 to TRBJ2-7; a possible D gene is TRBD2 (5 bases). The CDR3 is 15 residues long. Trimming shortened V by 2 bases and J by 0 bases, and 11 bases separated the two germline ends. Germline CDR1 MGHRA, CDR2 YSYEKL. This CDR3 reads CASSQRGRGSYEQYF. For the CDR3, the DNA is TGCGCCAGCAGCCAAAGAGGTCGGGGCTCCTACGAGCAGTACTTC.

This chain connects TRBV29-1 to TRBJ2-5, with 8 bases identical to TRBD2. The junction had 6 bases not matched to a gene; V was cut back by 7 bases and J by 2 bases. The CDR3 is made up of 13 amino acids. The germline V gene has CDR1 SQVTM and CDR2 ANQGSEA. The CDR3 DNA is TGCAGCGACATTAGCGGGGTTCAAGAGACCCAGTACTTC. Amino acids: CSDISGVQETQYF.

This clonotype was seen only once. V and J are TRBV30 and TRBJ1-2; tentative D call: TRBD1 (5 bases). The CDR3 has 14 residues. V was cut by 5 bases and J by 6 bases, with 19 bases left in between. The germline CDR1 and CDR2 sequences are GTSNPN and SVGIG (reference sequence). The CDR3 bases are TGTGCCTGGGAACGACAGTTCGGGGCCGATGGCTACACCTTC. Translated, it gives CAWERQFGADGYTF.

The rearrangement joins TRBV4-1 to TRBJ2-2; 7 nucleotides match TRBD1. CDR3 length: 16 amino acids. The junction had 6 bases not matched to a gene; V was cut back by 0 bases and J by 5 bases. Looked up from germline, CDR1 is MGHRA and CDR2 is YSYEKL. The CDR3 sequence is CASSQEWTGGTGELFF. Here the CDR3 DNA reads TGCGCCAGCAGCCAAGAGTGGACAGGTGGAACCGGGGAGCTGTTTTTT.

V gene TRBV19 combines with J gene TRBJ1-5; D possibly corresponds to TRBD1 (5 bases). The CDR3 runs to 17 residues. V lost 7 bases and J lost 3, with 22 bases in between. Germline V gives CDR1 LNHDA, CDR2 SQIVND (reference sequence). The CDR3 sequence: CASTVPDRGTINQPQHF. The CDR3 nucleotides read TGTGCCAGTACCGTTCCGGATCGGGGGACGATCAATCAGCCCCAGCATTTT.

The chain has TRBV15 and TRBJ1-1; 9 positions agree with TRBD1. J was trimmed by 4 bases and V by 4 bases; bases with no gene match: 10. The CDR3 is 16 amino acids. CDR1 LNHNV and CDR2 YYDKDF come from the germline V gene (reference sequence). CDR3 region: CATSTSGTGWITEAFF. As DNA, the CDR3 is TGTGCCACCAGCACGTCCGGGACAGGGTGGATCACTGAAGCTTTCTTT.

The chain has TRBV29-1 and TRBJ2-7; D unresolved. CDR3 length: 11 amino acids. The ends were cut back, 0 bases at V and 8 bases at J, with 8 bases in the middle. Germline lookup yields CDR1 SQVTM and CDR2 ANQGSEA. DNA for the CDR3: TGCAGCGTTGAAGACGTAACGAAGCAGTACTTC. Protein: CSVEDVTKQYF.

The chain combines TRBV7-9 with TRBJ2-3; D gene ambiguous. The CDR3 length is 13 residues. The germline V gene encodes CDR1 SEHNR and CDR2 FQNEAQ (reference sequence). Trimming removed 6 bases at V and 3 bases at J, with 10 bases between. CDR3 in amino acids: CASRSGSTDTQYF. The CDR3 DNA is TGTGCCAGCAGGTCAGGAAGTACAGATACGCAGTATTTT.

V is TRBV5-4 and J is TRBJ1-2; D remains ambiguous. Germline CDR1 is SGHNT and CDR2 is YYREEE (reference sequence). Between the trimmed V and J ends, which lost 4 bases and 4 bases, there was a span of 20 bases. The CDR3 spans 16 residues. The CDR3 sequence: CASSAIHGSFAYGYTF. As DNA, the CDR3 is TGTGCCAGCAGCGCCATTCATGGGTCCTTTGCCTATGGCTACACCTTC. The variable domain in full, completed from reference TRBV5-4 and TRBJ1-2, reads ETGVTQSPTHLIKTRGQQVTLRCSSQSGHNTVSWYQQALGQGPQFIFQYYREEENGRGNFPPRFSGLQFPNYSSELNVNALELDDSALYLCASSAIHGSFAYGYTFGSGTRLTVV.

The rearrangement links TRBV20-1 to TRBJ2-5; 13 nucleotides match TRBD2. Germline V gene sequence: CDR1 DFQATT, CDR2 SNEGSKA (reference sequence). CDR3 length equals 16 residues. Trimming removed 6 bases from V and 7 bases from J; junction bases left unmatched: 14. The CDR3 protein is CSADGWTSGGAGTQYF. Written as DNA, the CDR3 is TGCAGTGCCGACGGATGGACTAGCGGGGGCGCCGGGACCCAGTACTTC.

The chain employs TRBV10-3 and TRBJ2-4; 8 bases are shared with TRBD1. The germline gives CDR1 ENHRY, CDR2 SYGVKD. The CDR3 sequence is 14 residues long. The trim removed 4 bases at V and 1 base at J, leaving 0 bases unmatched. Here the CDR3 reads CAISGTGAKNIQYF. The CDR3 DNA follows: TGTGCCATCAGTGGGACAGGGGCCAAAAACATTCAGTACTTC.

J is TRBJ2-2 and V is TRBV4-1; TRBD2 agrees at 7 bases. Per the germline V gene, CDR1 is MGHRA and CDR2 is YSYEKL. Germline trimming cut 0 bases from V and 6 bases from J; bases unmatched to any gene: 1. The CDR3 consists of 14 residues. CDR3 DNA: TGCGCCAGCAGCCAAGAGCGGGGGTCCGGGGAGCTGTTTTTT. This gives the protein CASSQERGSGELFF.

The J gene is TRBJ2-1, the V gene TRBV7-9, with a tentative D call TRBD1 (6 bases). The CDR3 extends over 16 amino acids. Germline CDR1 reads SEHNR; CDR2 reads FQNEAQ (reference sequence). Trimming shortened V by 5 bases and J by 6 bases, and 20 bases separated the two germline ends. This CDR3 is CASSTQRGSRGNEQFF. DNA for the CDR3: TGTGCCAGCAGCACACAAAGGGGCTCCAGGGGCAATGAGCAGTTCTTC.

The rearrangement links TRBV3-1 to TRBJ2-7; 8 nucleotides line up with TRBD2. This CDR3 is built from 14 residues. J gave up 1 base and V 4 bases, and 3 bases lay outside the gene matches. Germline V gene lookup returns CDR1 LGHDT and CDR2 YNNKEL (reference sequence). This CDR3 reads CASSPGTSSYEQYF. The CDR3 nucleotides read TGTGCCAGCAGCCCCGGGACTAGTTCCTACGAGCAGTACTTC.

The chain employs TRBV27 and TRBJ1-6, with no clear D. V lost 1 base to trimming and J lost 0 bases, with 7 bases between them. In germline, CDR1 is MNHEY, CDR2 SMNVEV (reference sequence). The CDR3 totals 16 residues. CDR3 sequence (DNA): TGTGCCAGCAGTTTATACGGCCCCTCCTATAATTCACCCCTCCACTTT. It yields the protein CASSLYGPSYNSPLHF.

This rearrangement joins TRBV12-3 or TRBV12-4 to TRBJ1-1; D is perhaps TRBD1 (6 bases). The CDR3 is made up of 14 amino acids. Trimming removed 5 bases at V and 4 bases at J, with 14 bases between. CDR3 DNA: TGTGCCAGCAGTCTATGGGGAGGGGGCACTGAAGCTTTCTTT. Translated: CASSLWGGGTEAFF.

The chain has TRBV19 and TRBJ2-4; a weak D match, TRBD1 (5 bases). Looked up from germline, CDR1 is LNHDA and CDR2 is SQIVND (reference sequence). CDR3 length: 14 amino acids. V was shortened by 3 bases and J by 7 bases, with 13 bases between the two germline ends. Here the CDR3 DNA reads TGTGCCAGTAGTATGTTGGATGGGGCGAACATTCAGTACTTC. Amino acids: CASSMLDGANIQYF.

This chain joins TRBV6-5 and TRBJ1-6; the match to TRBD1 covers 7 bases. The CDR3 runs 19 residues. Looked up from germline, CDR1 is MNHEY and CDR2 is SVGAGI. Trimming at V came to 3 bases and at J to 0 bases, leaving 11 bases not matched to a gene. The CDR3 DNA follows: TGTGCCAGCAGTTATGACAGGGAATTGGCAAGCTCCTATAATTCACCCCTCCACTTT. It is translated as CASSYDRELASSYNSPLHF.

This clonotype showed up just once. The chain combines TRBV20-1 with TRBJ1-2, with TRBD1 matching over 11 bases. Unmatched junction bases numbered 3, after V lost 0 bases and J lost 3 bases. CDR1 is DFQATT and CDR2 is SNEGSKA in the germline V gene (reference sequence). The CDR3 extends over 15 amino acids. CDR3 region: CSARDRDRGYYGYTF. CDR3 nucleotide sequence: TGCAGTGCTAGAGATCGGGACAGGGGGTACTATGGCTACACCTTC.

V gene TRBV6-2 or TRBV6-3 combines with J gene TRBJ2-5, with D hard to call. Germline V lookup: CDR1 MNHEY, CDR2 SVGEGT. Between the trimmed V and J ends, which lost 5 bases and 1 base, there was a span of 14 bases. There are 15 residues in the CDR3. In nucleotides, the CDR3 is TGTGCCAGCAGTCCCGGAAGGATACCCCAAGAGACCCAGTACTTC. Amino acids: CASSPGRIPQETQYF.

The rearrangement joins TRBV5-4 to TRBJ1-6, with D possibly TRBD1 on 5 matching bases. Germline CDR1 and CDR2: SGHNT and YYREEE (reference sequence). The length of the CDR3 is 15 residues. V was shortened by 3 bases and J by 6 bases, with 13 bases between the two germline ends. The CDR3 reads CASSSNGGVNSPLHF. CDR3 DNA: TGTGCCAGCAGCTCGAACGGGGGGGTTAATTCACCCCTCCACTTT.

As DNA, the CDR3 is TGCGCCAGCAGCCAACGGCCACAGGAAACGAGCTCCTACAATGAGCAGTTCTTC. This codes for CASSQRPQETSSYNEQFF. The chain combines TRBV4-3 with TRBJ2-1; D may be TRBD1 (5 bases). From germline, CDR1 is LGHNA and CDR2 YSLEER. Trimming shortened V by 2 bases and J by 0 bases, and 17 bases separated the two germline ends. This CDR3 is built from 18 residues.

V gene TRBV29-1 combines with J gene TRBJ2-2; no reliable D call. V was trimmed by 3 bases and J by 4 bases, leaving 9 bases between them. CDR1 is SQVTM and CDR2 is ANQGSEA in the germline V gene. This CDR3 comprises 13 residues. The CDR3, as DNA: TGCAGCGTTGAGGCGAGTGGCACCGGGGAGCTGTTTTTT. Amino acid sequence: CSVEASGTGELFF.

J is TRBJ2-5 and V is TRBV6-2 or TRBV6-3, with 9 bases lining up with TRBD2. CDR3 size: 16 residues. With 1 base clipped from V and 1 base from J, the junction kept 4 bases outside the gene matches. CDR1 is MNHEY, CDR2 SVGEGT, per germline. The CDR3 sequence: CASSYLLAGSQETQYF. As DNA, the CDR3 is TGTGCCAGCAGTTACTTACTAGCGGGTTCCCAAGAGACCCAGTACTTC.

The chain combines TRBV10-2 with TRBJ1-4; 10 positions agree with TRBD1. CDR1 and CDR2 (germline): WSHSY, SAAADI. Trimming cost V 7 bases and J 7 bases; bases outside gene matches: 12. This CDR3 has 16 residues. This CDR3 reads CASMGTGVSGGEKLFF. In DNA, the CDR3 is TGCGCCAGCATGGGGACAGGGGTTTCCGGTGGTGAAAAACTGTTTTTT.

The sample holds one count of this clonotype. The chain is built from TRBV7-9 and TRBJ2-5; D uncertain. Germline V gene sequence: CDR1 SEHNR, CDR2 FQNEAQ (reference sequence). With 4 bases removed from V and 4 bases from J, the gap between germline ends came to 16 bases. This CDR3 is built from 15 residues. The CDR3 nucleotides read TGTGCCAGCAGCTACGCCCTAGGGATGATAGAGACCCAGTACTTC. Encoded protein: CASSYALGMIETQYF. Looking up the rest from reference TRBV7-9 and TRBJ2-5 gives the full variable domain: DTGVSQNPRHKITKRGQNVTFRCDPISEHNRLYWYRQTLGQGPEFLTYFQNEAQLEKSRLLSDRFSAERPKGSFSTLEIQRTEQGDSAMYLCASSYALGMIETQYFGPGTRLLVL.

J is TRBJ2-7 and V is TRBV27, with D unclear. Germline CDR1 reads MNHEY; CDR2 reads SMNVEV (reference sequence). The CDR3 length is 11 residues. The V end lost 5 bases, the J end lost 4 bases, and 6 bases lay between the germline ends. The DNA of the CDR3 is TGTGCCAGCAGTGACCTTTACGAGCAGTACTTC. Encoded protein: CASSDLYEQYF.

This clonotype has a handful of counts. V is TRBV5-4 and J is TRBJ2-7; the D is unclear. This CDR3 has 13 amino acids. Trimming removed 0 bases from V and 3 bases from J, with 7 bases in between. Germline V gene data show CDR1 as SGHNT and CDR2 as YYREEE (reference sequence). DNA of the CDR3: TGTGCCAGCAGCTTGGCCGCCAGCTACGAGCAGTACTTC. Its translation is CASSLAASYEQYF.

V is TRBV12-3 or TRBV12-4 and J is TRBJ1-5, with D possibly matching TRBD1 (5 bases). The CDR3 is 17 residues long. The V end was cut by 3 bases, the J end by 3 bases, with 18 bases between. CDR3 sequence reads: CASSLSDNRWDNQPQHF. The DNA of the CDR3 is TGTGCCAGCAGTTTGAGTGACAACAGGTGGGACAATCAGCCCCAGCATTTT.

The CDR3 reads CASSLYGQGALGVAEAFF. The CDR3 coding sequence is TGTGCCAGCAGCTTATACGGACAGGGGGCGCTGGGCGTCGCTGAAGCTTTCTTT. J is TRBJ1-1 and V is TRBV7-8, with TRBD1 matching 11 bases. V trimming: 2 bases; J trimming: 6 bases; junction bases outside the gene matches: 14. Germline V gene lookup returns CDR1 SGHVS and CDR2 FQNEAQ. CDR3 length: 18 residues.